Reported below is one TCR beta chain. Generated by immunoSEQ multiplex PCR, the TCRdb table keeps only in-frame clones and is missing some. Here the sample spans about 360,000 clones, less than 90% being singletons. This sample is drawn from a study of blood T cell repertoires in COVID-19. The CDR3 loop spans 13 amino acids. V shed 2 bases and J shed 7 bases, with 8 bases lying between them. Germline CDR1 is KGHDR and CDR2 is SFDVKD. The gene calls are TRBV24-1 and TRBJ1-5; possible D gene TRBD1, 5 bases. The TCR comes from a woman aged 60-75 years with COVID-19, enrolled during active disease. Material: peripheral blood. This CDR3 is CATSDSGGQPQHF. Here the CDR3 DNA reads TGTGCCACCAGTGATTCCGGGGGGCAGCCCCAGCATTTT.